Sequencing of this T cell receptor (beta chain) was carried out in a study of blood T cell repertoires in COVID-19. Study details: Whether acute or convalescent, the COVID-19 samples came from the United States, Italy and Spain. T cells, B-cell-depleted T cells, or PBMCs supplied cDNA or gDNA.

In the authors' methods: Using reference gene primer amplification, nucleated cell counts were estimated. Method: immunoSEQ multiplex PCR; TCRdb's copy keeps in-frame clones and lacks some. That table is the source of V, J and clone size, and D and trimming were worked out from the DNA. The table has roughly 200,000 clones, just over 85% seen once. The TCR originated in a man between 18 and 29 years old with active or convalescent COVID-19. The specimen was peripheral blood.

The CDR3 coding sequence is TGCGCCAGCAGTTATCAGGGGCTTGGGGAAAAACTGTTTTTT. Protein product: CASSYQGLGEKLFF. The chain employs TRBV5-1 and TRBJ1-4; D might be TRBD1 (6 bases). CDR3 length: 14 residues. Germline V CDR1 and CDR2: SGHRS, YFSETQ. The germline V and J ends were trimmed by 5 bases and 8 bases, with 16 bases remaining between them.